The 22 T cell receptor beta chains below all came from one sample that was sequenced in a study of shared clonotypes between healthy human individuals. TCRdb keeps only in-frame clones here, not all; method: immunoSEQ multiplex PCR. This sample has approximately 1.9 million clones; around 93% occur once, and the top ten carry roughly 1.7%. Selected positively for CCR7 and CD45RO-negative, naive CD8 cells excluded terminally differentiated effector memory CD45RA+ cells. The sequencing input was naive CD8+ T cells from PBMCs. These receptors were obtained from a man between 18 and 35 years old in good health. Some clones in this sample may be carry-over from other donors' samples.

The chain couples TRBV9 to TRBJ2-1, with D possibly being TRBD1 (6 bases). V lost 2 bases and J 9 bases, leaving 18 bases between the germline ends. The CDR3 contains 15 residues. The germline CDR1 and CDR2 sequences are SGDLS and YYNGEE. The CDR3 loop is CASSVGGGPFGEQFF. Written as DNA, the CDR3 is TGTGCCAGCAGCGTTGGTGGGGGCCCTTTTGGTGAGCAGTTCTTC. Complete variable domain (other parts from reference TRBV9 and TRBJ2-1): DSGVTQTPKHLITATGQRVTLRCSPRSGDLSVYWYQQSLDQGLQFLIQYYNGEERAKGNILERFSAQQFPDLHSELNLSSLELGDSALYFCASSVGGGPFGEQFFGPGTRLTVL.

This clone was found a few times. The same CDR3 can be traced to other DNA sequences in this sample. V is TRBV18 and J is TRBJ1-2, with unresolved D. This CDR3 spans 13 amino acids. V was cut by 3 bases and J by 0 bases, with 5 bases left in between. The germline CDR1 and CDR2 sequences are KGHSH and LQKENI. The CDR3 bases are TGTGCCAGCTCACCTGATCCTAACTATGGCTACACCTTC. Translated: CASSPDPNYGYTF.

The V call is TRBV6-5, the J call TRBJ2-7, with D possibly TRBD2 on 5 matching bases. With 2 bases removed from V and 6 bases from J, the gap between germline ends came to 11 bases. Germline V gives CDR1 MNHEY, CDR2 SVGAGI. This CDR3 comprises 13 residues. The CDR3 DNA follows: TGTGCCAGCAGTTACACTGAAGGGAGCGAGCAGTACTTC. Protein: CASSYTEGSEQYF.

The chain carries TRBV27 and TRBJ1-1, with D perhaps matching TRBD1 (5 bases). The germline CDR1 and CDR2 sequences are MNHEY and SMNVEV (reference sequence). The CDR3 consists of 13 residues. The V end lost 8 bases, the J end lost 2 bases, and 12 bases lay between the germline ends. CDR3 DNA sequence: TGTGCCAGCGGAGCGGGGGTAAACACTGAAGCTTTCTTT. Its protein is CASGAGVNTEAFF.

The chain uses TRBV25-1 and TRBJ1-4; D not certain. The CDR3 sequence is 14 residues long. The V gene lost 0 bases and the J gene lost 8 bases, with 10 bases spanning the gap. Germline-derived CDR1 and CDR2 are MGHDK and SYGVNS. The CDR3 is CASSEYSGWEKLFF. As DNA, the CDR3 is TGTGCCAGCAGTGAATATTCGGGGTGGGAAAAACTGTTTTTT.

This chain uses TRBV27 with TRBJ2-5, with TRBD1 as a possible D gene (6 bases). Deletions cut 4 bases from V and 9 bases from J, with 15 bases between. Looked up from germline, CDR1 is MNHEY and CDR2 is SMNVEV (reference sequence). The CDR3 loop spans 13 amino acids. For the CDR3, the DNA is TGTGCCAGCAGTTGGAGACAGGAAAGGGCCCAGTACTTC. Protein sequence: CASSWRQERAQYF.

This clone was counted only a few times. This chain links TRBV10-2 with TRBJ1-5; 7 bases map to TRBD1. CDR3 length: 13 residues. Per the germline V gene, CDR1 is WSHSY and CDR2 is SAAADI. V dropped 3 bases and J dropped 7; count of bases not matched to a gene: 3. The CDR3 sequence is CASSEAGGQPQHF. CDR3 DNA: TGCGCCAGCAGTGAAGCAGGGGGGCAGCCCCAGCATTTT.

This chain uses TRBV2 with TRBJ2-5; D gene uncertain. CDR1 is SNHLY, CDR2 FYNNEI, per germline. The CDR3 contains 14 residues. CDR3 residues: CASEWRPYQETQYF. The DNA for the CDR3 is TGTGCTTCGGAATGGAGACCGTACCAAGAGACCCAGTACTTC.

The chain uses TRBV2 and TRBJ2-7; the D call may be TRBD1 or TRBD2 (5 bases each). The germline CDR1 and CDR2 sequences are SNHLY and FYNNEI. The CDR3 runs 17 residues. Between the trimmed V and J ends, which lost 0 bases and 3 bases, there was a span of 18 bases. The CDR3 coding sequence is TGTGCCAGCAGTGAAGCAGGGTGGGGGACCTCGAGCTACGAGCAGTACTTC. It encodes CASSEAGWGTSSYEQYF.

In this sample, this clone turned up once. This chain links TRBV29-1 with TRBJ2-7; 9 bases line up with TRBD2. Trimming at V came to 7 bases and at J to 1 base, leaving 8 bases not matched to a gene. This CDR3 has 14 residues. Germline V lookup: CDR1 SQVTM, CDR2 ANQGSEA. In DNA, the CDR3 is TGCAGCGCTATAGCGGGAGAGGAATCCTACGAGCAGTACTTC. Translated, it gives CSAIAGEESYEQYF.

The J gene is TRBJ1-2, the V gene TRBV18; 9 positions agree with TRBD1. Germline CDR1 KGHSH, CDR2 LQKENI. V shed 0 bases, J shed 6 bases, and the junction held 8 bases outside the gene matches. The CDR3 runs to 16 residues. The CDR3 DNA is TGTGCCAGCTCACCACCCGGGACAGGGCAAAGGGATGGCTACACCTTC. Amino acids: CASSPPGTGQRDGYTF.

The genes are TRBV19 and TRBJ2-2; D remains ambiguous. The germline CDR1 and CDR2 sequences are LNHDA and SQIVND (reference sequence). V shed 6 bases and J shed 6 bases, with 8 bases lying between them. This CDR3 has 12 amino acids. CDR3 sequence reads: CASRGPPGELFF. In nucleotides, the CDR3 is TGTGCCAGTAGGGGTCCACCCGGGGAGCTGTTTTTT.

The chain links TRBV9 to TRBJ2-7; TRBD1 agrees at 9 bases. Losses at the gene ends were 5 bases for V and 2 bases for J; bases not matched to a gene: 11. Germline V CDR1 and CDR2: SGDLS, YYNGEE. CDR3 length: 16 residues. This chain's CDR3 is CASSVTGGPSAYEQYF. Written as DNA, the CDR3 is TGTGCCAGCAGTGTGACAGGGGGGCCCAGCGCCTACGAGCAGTACTTC.

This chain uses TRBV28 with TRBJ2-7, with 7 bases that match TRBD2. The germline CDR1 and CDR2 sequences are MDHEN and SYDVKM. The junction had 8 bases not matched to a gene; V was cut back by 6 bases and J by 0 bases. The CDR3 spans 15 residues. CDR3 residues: CASSRGREVSYEQYF. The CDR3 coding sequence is TGTGCCAGCAGCCGAGGGAGGGAGGTCTCCTACGAGCAGTACTTC. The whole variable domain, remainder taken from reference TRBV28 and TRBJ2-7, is DVKVTQSSRYLVKRTGEKVFLECVQDMDHENMFWYRQDPGLGLRLIYFSYDVKMKEKGDIPEGYSVSREKKERFSLILESASTNQTSMYLCASSRGREVSYEQYFGPGTRLTVT.

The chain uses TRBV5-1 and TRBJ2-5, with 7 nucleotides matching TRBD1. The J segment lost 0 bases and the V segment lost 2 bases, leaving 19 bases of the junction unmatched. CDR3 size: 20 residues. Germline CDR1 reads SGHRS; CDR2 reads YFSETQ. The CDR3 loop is CASSLGGRYVPGSDQETQYF. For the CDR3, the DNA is TGCGCCAGCAGCTTAGGGGGCCGGTACGTCCCAGGAAGCGACCAAGAGACCCAGTACTTC.

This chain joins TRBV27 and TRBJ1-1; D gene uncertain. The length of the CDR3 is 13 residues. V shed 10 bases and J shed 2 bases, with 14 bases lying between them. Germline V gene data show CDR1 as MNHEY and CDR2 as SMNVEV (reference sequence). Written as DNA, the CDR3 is TGTGCCACCAGAGAACTAGGAAACACTGAAGCTTTCTTT. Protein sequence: CATRELGNTEAFF.

The CDR3 reads CASNTRRQGFLTEAFF. The CDR3 nucleotides are TGTGCCAGCAATACCCGCCGACAGGGGTTCCTCACTGAAGCTTTCTTT. V and J are TRBV28 and TRBJ1-1, with 8 bases that match TRBD1. CDR1 and CDR2 (germline): MDHEN, SYDVKM. The V and J ends lost 7 bases and 4 bases, in that order; junction bases with no gene match: 14. CDR3 length equals 16 residues.

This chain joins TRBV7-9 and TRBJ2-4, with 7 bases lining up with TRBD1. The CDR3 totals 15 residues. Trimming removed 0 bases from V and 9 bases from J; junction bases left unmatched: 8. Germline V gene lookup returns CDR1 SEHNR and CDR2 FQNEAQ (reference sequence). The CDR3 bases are TGTGCCAGCAGCTTAGCGACAGGGTACGATGGCATTCAGTACTTC. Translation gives CASSLATGYDGIQYF.

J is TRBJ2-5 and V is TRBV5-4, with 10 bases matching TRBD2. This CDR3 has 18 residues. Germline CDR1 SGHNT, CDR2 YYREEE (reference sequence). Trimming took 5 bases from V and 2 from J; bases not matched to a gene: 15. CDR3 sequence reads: CASSPHPGLAPSQETQYF. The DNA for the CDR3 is TGTGCCAGCAGTCCACATCCGGGACTAGCGCCAAGTCAAGAGACCCAGTACTTC.

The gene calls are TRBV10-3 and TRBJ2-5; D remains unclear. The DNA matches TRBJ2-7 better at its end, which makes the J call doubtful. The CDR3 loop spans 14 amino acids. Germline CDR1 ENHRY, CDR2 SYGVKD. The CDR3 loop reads CATSPGRSSYEQYF. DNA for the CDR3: TGTGCCACCTCCCCCGGCAGGTCCTCCTACGAGCAGTACTTC.

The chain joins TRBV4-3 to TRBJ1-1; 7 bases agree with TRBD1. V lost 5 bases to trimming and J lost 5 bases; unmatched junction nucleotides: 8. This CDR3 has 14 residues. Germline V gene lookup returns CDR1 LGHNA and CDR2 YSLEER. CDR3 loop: CASSSRQGRTEAFF. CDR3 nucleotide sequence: TGCGCCAGCAGCTCACGACAGGGAAGGACTGAAGCTTTCTTT.

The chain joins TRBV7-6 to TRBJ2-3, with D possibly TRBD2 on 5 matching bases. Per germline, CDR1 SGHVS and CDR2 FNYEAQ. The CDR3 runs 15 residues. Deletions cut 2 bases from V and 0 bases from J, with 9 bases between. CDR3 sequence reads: CASSLIASSTDTQYF. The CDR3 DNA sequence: TGTGCCAGCAGCTTAATAGCGTCAAGCACAGATACGCAGTATTTT.